A selection of T cell receptor beta chains follows, all from one sample in a study of technical replicates of blood from several donors. Clones were sequenced by immunoSEQ multiplex PCR, and TCRdb holds only the in-frame ones, with some missing. The sample contains about 80,000 clones, roughly 96% of which appear only once. The sequenced material came from T cells isolated from PBMCs. Receptors originate from a human donor in good health. Both conserved end residues are part of each CDR3. A D gene is named only where the DNA matches it firmly. Size tells how often a clone was seen (once, few, many) or the class of an expanded clone, and some rows leave it out.

J	D	size	V	length	DNA	CDR3
TRBJ1-1	.	.	TRBV29-1	12	TGCAGCATTGGACGGGAGAACACTGAAGCTTTCTTT	CSIGRENTEAFF
TRBJ1-2	.	.	TRBV28	14	TGTGCCAGCAGTTTCCGGGTGGCGAACTATGGCTACACCTTC	CASSFRVANYGYTF
TRBJ1-5	.	.	TRBV12-2	11	TGTGCAAGTCGCATAAATCAGCCCCAGCATTTT	CASRINQPQHF
TRBJ1-1	.	.	TRBV6-5	12	TGTGCCAGCAGTGGACAGAGCACTGAAGCTTTCTTT	CASSGQSTEAFF
TRBJ2-5	.	.	TRBV7-9	12	TGTGCCAGCCAGCCCAGCGGGGAGACCCAGTACTTC	CASQPSGETQYF
TRBJ1-2	TRBD1	.	TRBV2	15	TGTGCCAGCCCTTACCGGGACAGGGTCTCTAGCGGCTACACCTTC	CASPYRDRVSSGYTF
TRBJ1-2	TRBD1	.	TRBV4-1	16	TGCGCCAGCAGCCAAGAAGGGACAGGGGGCTACTATGGCTACACCTTC	CASSQEGTGGYYGYTF
TRBJ2-1	TRBD1	.	TRBV28	14	TGTGCCAGCAGTCCGACAGGGACCTACAATGAGCAGTTCTTC	CASSPTGTYNEQFF
TRBJ2-7	TRBD2	.	TRBV10-3	14	TGTGCCATCAGTGAGGGGACTAGCCTATACGAGCAGTACTTC	CAISEGTSLYEQYF
TRBJ2-2	TRBD1	once	TRBV19	14	TGTGCCAGTAGCGGACAGGGTGTGACCGGGGAGCTGTTTTTT	CASSGQGVTGELFF
TRBJ2-7	.	.	TRBV19	12	TGTGCCAGTAGTATTCCCCCATACGAGCAGTACTTC	CASSIPPYEQYF
TRBJ1-1	.	.	TRBV27	16	TGTGCCAGCAGTTTAATGCTGGGTCCGGGGAACACTGAAGCTTTCTTT	CASSLMLGPGNTEAFF
TRBJ2-1	.	.	TRBV7-9	12	TGTGCCAGCAGCTTAATACTCGATGAGCAGTTCTTC	CASSLILDEQFF
TRBJ1-1	.	.	TRBV7-8	15	TGTGCCAGCAGCTTAGATGCGGGGCAGTTGTCTGAAGCTTTCTTT	CASSLDAGQLSEAFF
TRBJ1-3	.	once	TRBV9	16	TGTGCCAGCAGCGCGGGGGACGGGACCTCTGGAAACACCATATATTTT	CASSAGDGTSGNTIYF
TRBJ2-3	.	.	TRBV7-3	15	TGTGCCAGCAGCTTAGGAGCCAGGGGCACAGATACGCAGTATTTT	CASSLGARGTDTQYF
TRBJ2-3	TRBD1	.	TRBV19	16	TGTGCCAGTAGTTTATACAGGGGGCGTAGCACAGATACGCAGTATTTT	CASSLYRGRSTDTQYF
TRBJ1-1	TRBD1	.	TRBV27	14	TGTGCCAGCAGTTTAAGGGGGCGAGAGACTGAAGCTTTCTTT	CASSLRGRETEAFF
TRBJ2-3	.	.	TRBV4-1	15	TGCGCCAGCAGCGCCCTCGGGGTTCGCACAGATACGCAGTATTTT	CASSALGVRTDTQYF
TRBJ1-1	TRBD1	.	TRBV6-5	15	TGTGCCAGCACCCCGAAGGGACAGCAGAACACTGAAGCTTTCTTT	CASTPKGQQNTEAFF
TRBJ2-5	TRBD1	.	TRBV7-9	12	TGTGCCAGTCACCCGGACAGGGAGACCCAGTACTTC	CASHPDRETQYF
TRBJ1-1	.	once	TRBV9	13	TGTGCCAGCAGCGTAGGGGGGAGGACTGAAGCTTTCTTT	CASSVGGRTEAFF
TRBJ2-2	.	.	TRBV27	14	TGTGCCAGCAGTTTTGGGCGGGGTGGCGGGGAGCTGTTTTTT	CASSFGRGGGELFF
TRBJ2-2	.	.	TRBV6-1	14	TGTGCCAGCACCGGGACTTCCTTGACCGGGGAGCTGTTTTTT	CASTGTSLTGELFF
TRBJ2-5	TRBD1	.	TRBV2	13	TGTGCCAGCAGCGACAGGGGTTACGAGACCCAGTACTTC	CASSDRGYETQYF
TRBJ2-2	TRBD2	.	TRBV11-3	16	TGTGCCAGCAGCTTAGTTGGGCTAGCGGACACCGGGGAGCTGTTTTTT	CASSLVGLADTGELFF
TRBJ1-4	.	once	TRBV28	16	TGTGCCAGCAGTTCCCGTGGGCCAACAACTAATGAAAAACTGTTTTTT	CASSSRGPTTNEKLFF
TRBJ2-4	TRBD1	.	TRBV6-5	12	TGTGCCAGCAGCCCCCAGGGGGACATTCAGTACTTC	CASSPQGDIQYF
TRBJ2-1	TRBD2	once	TRBV6-4	16	TGTGCCAGCAGTACCATAGCGGGAGGGCCGGGGAATGAGCAGTTCTTC	CASSTIAGGPGNEQFF
TRBJ1-1	TRBD1	few	TRBV30	13	TGTGCCTGGAGCGCAAATGACAGGGACGCTGCTTTCTTT	CAWSANDRDAAFF
TRBJ1-2	TRBD1	.	TRBV2	13	TGTGCCAGCAGTACCGACAGGGGGTATGGCTACACCTTC	CASSTDRGYGYTF
TRBJ2-7	.	.	TRBV4-3	15	TGCGCCAGCAGCCAAGCGAGGGAGGTGGCTTACGAGCAGTACTTC	CASSQAREVAYEQYF
TRBJ2-5	.	.	TRBV20-1	11	TGCAGTGCTAGCGGGCAAGAGACCCAGTACTTC	CSASGQETQYF
TRBJ2-7	TRBD2	.	TRBV6-6	13	TGTGCCAGCGCCGGGACTAGCACCTACGAGCAGTACTTC	CASAGTSTYEQYF
TRBJ2-7	TRBD2	.	TRBV6-5	16	TGTGCCAGCAGGTACGGGACTAGCGGCAGCTCCTACGAGCAGTACTTC	CASRYGTSGSSYEQYF
TRBJ2-5	TRBD1	.	TRBV19	15	TGTGCCAGTAGTTCGAGGGACAGGGGAATAGAGACCCAGTACTTC	CASSSRDRGIETQYF
TRBJ2-7	.	.	TRBV15	14	TGTGCCACCAGCAGAGATTGGGAGCCCTACGAGCAGTACTTC	CATSRDWEPYEQYF
TRBJ2-3	.	.	TRBV19	17	TGTGCCAGTAGTCTCCCTTCCTCGACAGGAGAGACAGATACGCAGTATTTT	CASSLPSSTGETDTQYF
TRBJ2-1	.	.	TRBV30	14	TGTGCCTGGAGAAAGGGGGGGGTTTTCAATGAGCAGTTCTTC	CAWRKGGVFNEQFF
TRBJ1-2	TRBD1	.	TRBV4-1	18	TGCGCCAGCAGCTATGAGAAACGACAGGGGGGCCCTAACTATGGCTACACCTTC	CASSYEKRQGGPNYGYTF
TRBJ1-5	.	.	TRBV6-1	14	TGTGCCAGCACAATGGGCAGGGCGGCACAGCCCCAGCATTTT	CASTMGRAAQPQHF
TRBJ1-5	.	.	TRBV7-8	15	TGTGCCAGCAGCTTAGAGTCTATGTCGGGTCAGCCCCAGCATTTT	CASSLESMSGQPQHF
TRBJ2-7	.	.	TRBV28	14	TGTGCCAGCAGTTTACTACCGAGCTCCTACGAGCAGTACTTC	CASSLLPSSYEQYF
TRBJ2-1	.	.	TRBV7-3	15	TGTGCCAGCAGCGTTCGGGGAAGCTCCTACAATGAGCAGTTCTTC	CASSVRGSSYNEQFF
TRBJ1-5	.	.	TRBV7-9	14	TGTGCCAGCAGCTGGCAGGGTGTCGGAGAGCCCCAGCATTTT	CASSWQGVGEPQHF
TRBJ2-7	TRBD2	.	TRBV7-2	15	TGTGCCAGCAGCTTAGCCGGACTAGCGGCTTACGAGCAGTACTTC	CASSLAGLAAYEQYF
TRBJ1-1	.	.	TRBV7-8	13	TGTGCCAGCAGCCACCTCTCGCGCGCTGAAGCTTTCTTT	CASSHLSRAEAFF
TRBJ2-2	.	.	TRBV7-3	15	TGTGCCAGCAGCTCTGGACTGGGATACACCGGGGAGCTGTTTTTT	CASSSGLGYTGELFF
TRBJ2-3	TRBD2	.	TRBV5-1	18	TGCGCCAGCAGCTTGGAATCAGGACTAGCGGGGTCCACAGATACGCAGTATTTT	CASSLESGLAGSTDTQYF
TRBJ2-7	TRBD2	.	TRBV9	16	TGTGCCAGCAGCGTAGGTAGCGGGAGAAGGAAGGACGAGCAGTACTTC	CASSVGSGRRKDEQYF
TRBJ2-7	TRBD1	.	TRBV5-8	14	TGTGCCAGCAGCCCCCGGGACAGGGTCCACGAGCAGTACTTC	CASSPRDRVHEQYF
TRBJ2-2	TRBD2	.	TRBV2	15	TGTGCCAGCAGTCTACTAGCGGGCAACACCGGGGAGCTGTTTTTT	CASSLLAGNTGELFF
TRBJ1-1	.	.	TRBV6-1	14	TGTGCCAGCAGTGAGCGGGGCAGGAACACTGAAGCTTTCTTT	CASSERGRNTEAFF
TRBJ2-7	.	.	TRBV20-1	11	TGCAGTGTCAGGGGTAATACCGAGCAGTACTTC	CSVRGNTEQYF
TRBJ2-7	.	.	TRBV11-3	16	TGTGCCAGCAGTGCCAGGGGTTTCGGTTTCTCCTACGAGCAGTACTTC	CASSARGFGFSYEQYF